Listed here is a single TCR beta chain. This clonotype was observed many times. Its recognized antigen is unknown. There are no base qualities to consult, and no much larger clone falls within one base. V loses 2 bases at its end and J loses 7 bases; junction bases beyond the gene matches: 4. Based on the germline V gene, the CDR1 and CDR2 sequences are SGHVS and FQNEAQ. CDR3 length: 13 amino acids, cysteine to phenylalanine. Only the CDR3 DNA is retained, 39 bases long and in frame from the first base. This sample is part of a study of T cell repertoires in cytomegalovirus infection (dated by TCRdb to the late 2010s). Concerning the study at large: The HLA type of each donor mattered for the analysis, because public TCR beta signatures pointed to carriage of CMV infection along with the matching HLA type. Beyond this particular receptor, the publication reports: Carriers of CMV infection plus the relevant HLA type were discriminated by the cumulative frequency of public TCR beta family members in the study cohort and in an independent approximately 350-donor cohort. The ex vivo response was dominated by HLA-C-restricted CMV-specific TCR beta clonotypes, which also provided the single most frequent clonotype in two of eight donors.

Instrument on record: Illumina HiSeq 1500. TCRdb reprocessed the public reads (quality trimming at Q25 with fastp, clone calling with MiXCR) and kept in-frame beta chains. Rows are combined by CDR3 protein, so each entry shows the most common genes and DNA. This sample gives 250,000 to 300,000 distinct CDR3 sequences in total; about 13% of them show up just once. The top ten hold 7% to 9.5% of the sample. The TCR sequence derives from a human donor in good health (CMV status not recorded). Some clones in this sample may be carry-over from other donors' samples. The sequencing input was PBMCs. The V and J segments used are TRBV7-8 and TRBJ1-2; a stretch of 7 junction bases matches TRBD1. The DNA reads TGTGCCAGCAGCTTACTCGACAGGGTTGGCTACACCTTC. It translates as CASSLLDRVGYTF.